This T cell receptor (beta chain) was sequenced in a study of blood T cell repertoires in COVID-19. Study in general: Spain, Italy and the United States supplied samples that represented acute and convalescent COVID-19. Sample material is recorded as cDNA or gDNA derived from T cells, B-cell-depleted T cells, or PBMCs.

J gave up 6 bases and V 1 base, and 11 bases lay outside the gene matches. The CDR3 sequence is 18 residues long. The germline CDR1 and CDR2 sequences are MGHRA and YSYEKL. The authors' processing: How many nucleated cells were present was estimated from reference gene primer amplification. The data were produced by immunoSEQ multiplex PCR, yet TCRdb's version contains in-frame clones alone and is incomplete. That table furnishes V, J and clone size, whereas the DNA furnished D and trimming. The sample has about 290,000 clones, around 86% seen once. The sequencing input was peripheral blood. The chain employs TRBV4-1 and TRBJ2-1; 11 bases are shared with TRBD2. This sequence was found in a woman aged 40 to 50 who had recovered from COVID-19. The CDR3 bases are TGCGCCAGCAGCCAAGGGACGTGGCTAGCGGGAGGTTCCAATGAGCAGTTCTTC. Translation: CASSQGTWLAGGSNEQFF.